This T cell receptor (beta chain) was sequenced during a study of cytomegalovirus exposure and HLA in healthy donors. Study-wide context: Previous work identified roughly 110 million unique TCR beta sequences from some 170 million T cells. Study findings and constraints: Most of the CMV-associated TCR beta chains (in a later analysis) appeared to be HLA-restricted.

Primers for the PCR totalled 60 Vbeta and 13 Jbeta. Measured with immunoSEQ multiplex PCR; TCRdb has only the in-frame clones, and not every one. Here the sample spans about 120,000 clones, approximately 78% being singletons. In the case of this clone: Its target is unknown.

The CDR3 sequence is 15 residues long. The germline V and J ends were trimmed by 3 bases and 1 base, with 12 bases remaining between them. From germline, CDR1 is SGHTA and CDR2 FQGTGA. The clonotype comes from a man aged 25-45 years in good health and CMV-seropositive. Sequencing used PBMCs. V gene TRBV7-3 combines with J gene TRBJ2-5; possibly TRBD2 for D (7 bases). The CDR3 here is CASSLRGGTQETQYF. The CDR3, as DNA: TGTGCCAGCAGCTTGAGGGGGGGCACCCAAGAGACCCAGTACTTC.